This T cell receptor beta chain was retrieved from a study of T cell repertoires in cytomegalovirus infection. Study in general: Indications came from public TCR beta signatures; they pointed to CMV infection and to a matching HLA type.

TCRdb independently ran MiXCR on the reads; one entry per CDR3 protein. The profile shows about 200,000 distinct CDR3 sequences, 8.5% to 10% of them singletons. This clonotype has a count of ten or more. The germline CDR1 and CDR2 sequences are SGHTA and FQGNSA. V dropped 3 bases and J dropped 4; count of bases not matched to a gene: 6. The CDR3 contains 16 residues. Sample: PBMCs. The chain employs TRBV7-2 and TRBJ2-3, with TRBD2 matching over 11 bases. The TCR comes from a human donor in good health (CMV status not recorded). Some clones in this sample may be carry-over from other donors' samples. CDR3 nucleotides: TGTGCCAGCAGCTTTGTAGCGGGAGGGCCTTCAGATACGCAGTATTTT. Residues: CASSFVAGGPSDTQYF.